Listed below are T cell receptor beta chains from one sample, sequenced in a study of identifying expanded T cells in peripheral blood. The assay was immunoSEQ multiplex PCR, and TCRdb's table has in-frame clones only and misses some. The repertoire has some 120,000 clones, approximately 88% of them found once; the top ten carry 3.3%. Sequencing input: blood. These receptors came from a person aged 18 to 75 in good health. Both conserved end residues are trimmed from each CDR3.

v_call	j_call	cdr3_aa
TRBV7-2	TRBJ1-1	ASSRVGGTLVEAF
TRBV19	TRBJ1-3	ASRTTGNTIY
TRBV7-8	TRBJ2-5	ASSQLLWTGDVETQY
TRBV6-1	TRBJ1-1	ASSPSGGLPF
TRBV6-5	TRBJ1-2	ASTLDRQNYGYT
TRBV2	TRBJ1-4	ASRAFSTGGAEEKLF
TRBV4-2	TRBJ2-3	ASSFTLGQGEDTQY
TRBV27	TRBJ2-7	ASSLSFSRAYEQY
TRBV27	TRBJ1-2	ASSLQGTDGYT
TRBV7-6	TRBJ2-1	ASSLGLQATYNEQF
TRBV18	TRBJ1-2	ASSPGTGGFT
TRBV4-3	TRBJ2-3	ASSQGFRGSSTDTQY
TRBV5-1	TRBJ1-1	ASGTGTVNTEAF
TRBV7-3	TRBJ1-2	ASSLNSGSDGYT
TRBV5-1	TRBJ2-1	ASSTDSADYNEQF
TRBV9	TRBJ2-5	ASSLLGTGGETQY
TRBV4-2	TRBJ2-7	ASSQGSEQY
TRBV6-1	TRBJ1-2	ASSVITGNYGYT
TRBV11-2	TRBJ2-3	ASSLRGRADTQY
TRBV29-1	TRBJ1-2	SVVGGRTNYGYT
TRBV30	TRBJ1-1	AWSVQKAF
TRBV7-2	TRBJ1-5	ASSSQGHQPQH
TRBV11-1	TRBJ2-7	ASSLRRSSYEQY
TRBV29-1	TRBJ1-1	SAVPGNYMNTEAF
TRBV7-8	TRBJ2-3	ASSYRTDTQY
TRBV7-2	TRBJ2-4	ATQVSGIAKNIQY
TRBV4-3	TRBJ1-3	ASSQEYGDGNTIY
TRBV9	TRBJ1-6	ASSVEDSDSPLH
TRBV5-6	TRBJ2-2	ASSPSRQGANTGELF
TRBV15	TRBJ1-2	ATSRDSAQLHNYGYT
TRBV15	TRBJ2-4	ATRFRQRNIQY
TRBV11-3	TRBJ2-2	ASSGYSENTGELF
TRBV5-1	TRBJ1-1	ASSSETGLNTEAF
TRBV30	TRBJ1-1	AWSMNTEAF
TRBV6-1	TRBJ1-5	ASSWAADSNQPQH
TRBV6-5	TRBJ2-6	ASSYSSGANVLT
TRBV6-5	TRBJ1-4	ASSYGGPNEKLF